The 18 T cell receptor beta chains listed next were all sequenced from one sample in a study of metastatic and nonmetastatic thyroid tumors. Not a single patient had been given any form of treatment at any point before undergoing thyroid surgery. TCRdb reanalyzed the PCR reads via MiXCR. Found here are fewer than 35,000 clones, under 20% of them singletons; the top ten hold under 12%. Sequencing input: blood. Receptors were obtained from a female donor with papillary thyroid cancer or a benign thyroid nodule (not recorded which). Some clones in this sample may be carry-over from other donors' samples.

This clone appeared a few times. Just one base apart from a much larger clone, this may be a read error. The genes are TRBV20-1 and TRBJ2-1; D is perhaps TRBD1 or TRBD2 (5 bases each). V was trimmed by 8 bases and J by 6 bases, leaving 20 bases between them. Per germline, CDR1 DFQATT and CDR2 SNEGSKA (reference sequence). The length of the CDR3 is 14 residues. This CDR3 reads CSSNGAQSGNEQFF. Written as DNA, the CDR3 is TGCAGTTCTAACGGGGCCCAGAGTGGCAATGAGCAGTTCTTC.

This clone is medium-sized (0.01 to 0.1%) by share. This chain joins TRBV20-1 and TRBJ2-3; the D is unclear. V was trimmed by 4 bases and J by 0 bases, leaving 8 bases between them. The germline V gene has CDR1 DFQATT and CDR2 SNEGSKA (reference sequence). The CDR3 has 13 amino acids. The CDR3 is CSAKIPSTDTQYF. CDR3 DNA sequence: TGCAGTGCTAAGATCCCTAGCACAGATACGCAGTATTTT.

This clone occurred many times. The chain combines TRBV18 with TRBJ1-6; perhaps TRBD1 as D (6 bases). Germline assignment: CDR1 KGHSH and CDR2 LQKENI. This CDR3 has 16 residues. The V end was cut by 4 bases, the J end by 6 bases, with 16 bases between. The CDR3: CASSRSRGGGNSPLHF. The CDR3 DNA follows: TGTGCCAGCTCACGGAGCAGGGGAGGGGGTAATTCACCCCTCCACTTT.

V is TRBV7-2 and J is TRBJ2-3; no clear D gene. The CDR3 has 15 residues. Deletions cut 0 bases from V and 4 bases from J, with 11 bases between. Germline V CDR1 and CDR2: SGHTA, FQGNSA. The CDR3 coding sequence is TGTGCCAGCAGCTTAGCGGTGTTGTCTGCAGATACGCAGTATTTT. This translates into CASSLAVLSADTQYF.

In this sample, this clone is medium-sized. Within the sample, other DNA sequences also encode this same CDR3. The J gene is TRBJ1-2, the V gene TRBV28; perhaps TRBD1 as D (6 bases). This CDR3 has 12 residues. V was shortened by 7 bases and J by 8 bases, with 14 bases between the two germline ends. The germline V gene has CDR1 MDHEN and CDR2 SYDVKM. CDR3 amino acids: CASTPGGRGYTF. CDR3 bases: TGTGCCAGCACCCCTGGGGGCCGAGGCTACACCTTC.

The rearrangement uses TRBV11-1 and TRBJ2-2; D not certain. The CDR3 totals 16 residues. Germline assignment: CDR1 SGHAT and CDR2 FQDESV (reference sequence). The V end lost 0 bases, the J end lost 2 bases, and 10 bases lay between the germline ends. CDR3 nucleotides: TGTGCCAGCAGCTTAGCGCCGGCAGGAAACACCGGGGAGCTGTTTTTT. Translation: CASSLAPAGNTGELFF.

In this sample, this clone turned up many times. This may stem from a read error, because a much larger clone lies one nucleotide away. The sample carries other DNA sequences with the same CDR3. The gene calls are TRBV10-3 and TRBJ1-1; the D is unclear. CDR1 is ENHRY and CDR2 is SYGVKD in the germline V gene. The CDR3 spans 13 residues. Here the CDR3 DNA reads TGTGCCATCCAAGAGAACATGAACACTGAAGCCTTCTTT. It translates to CAIQENMNTEAFF.

By frequency in the sample, this clone is medium-sized. This rearrangement joins TRBV7-3 to TRBJ2-1; 10 bases match TRBD1. Germline loops: CDR1 SGHTA, CDR2 FQGTGA. J was trimmed by 6 bases and V by 5 bases; bases with no gene match: 7. The CDR3 spans 15 residues. As DNA, the CDR3 is TGTGCCAGCAGCACCGGGACAGGGGTGATCAATGAGCAGTTCTTC. Residues: CASSTGTGVINEQFF. Combining the CDR3 with reference TRBV7-3 and TRBJ2-1 gives the whole variable domain GAGVSQTPSNKVTEKGKYVELRCDPISGHTALYWYRQSLGQGPEFLIYFQGTGAADDSGLPNDRFFAVRPEGSVSTLKIQRTERGDSAVYLCASSTGTGVINEQFFGPGTRLTVL.

In DNA, the CDR3 is TGTGCCAGCAGTTTACGCAAGAAGGGGCCGTCAGATACGCAGTATTTT. It encodes CASSLRKKGPSDTQYF. The rearrangement joins TRBV28 to TRBJ2-3; a weak D match, TRBD1 (5 bases). V gave up 2 bases and J gave up 4 bases, with 16 bases separating them. The CDR3 is 16 amino acids. Germline CDR1 MDHEN, CDR2 SYDVKM.

This clone was seen ten or more times. One end of the junction is discordant with germline, which a read error may explain. This CDR3 is also generated by other DNA sequences in the sample. This chain uses TRBV7-9 with TRBJ1-1; D is unclear. Germline V gene lookup returns CDR1 SEHNR and CDR2 FQNEAQ (reference sequence). The CDR3 is made up of 11 amino acids. The CDR3 loop reads CASSPLTEAFF. The CDR3 nucleotides are TGCGCCAGCAGCCCCCTAACTGAAGCTTTCTTT.

In this sample, this clone turned up many times. The chain links TRBV24-1 to TRBJ1-4; D is possibly TRBD1 (6 bases). The CDR3 is 14 residues long. V lost 5 bases to trimming and J lost 5 bases, with 11 bases between them. CDR1 is KGHDR and CDR2 is SFDVKD in the germline V gene. The CDR3 DNA follows: TGTGCCACCAGTGCGCAGGGACAAAATGAAAAACTGTTTTTT. It is translated as CATSAQGQNEKLFF.

This clone showed up many times. This sample includes further DNA sequences coding for the same CDR3. The J gene is TRBJ1-1, the V gene TRBV19, with D unclear. Per the germline V gene, CDR1 is LNHDA and CDR2 is SQIVND (reference sequence). Between the trimmed V and J ends, which lost 4 bases and 8 bases, there was a span of 17 bases. This CDR3 comprises 14 residues. The CDR3 sequence is CASSSPQQRPEAFF. The CDR3 bases are TGTGCCAGTAGTAGCCCACAGCAACGACCAGAAGCTTTCTTT. Based on the CDR3 plus reference TRBV19 and TRBJ1-1, the full variable domain is DGGITQSPKYLFRKEGQNVTLSCEQNLNHDAMYWYRQDPGQGLRLIYYSQIVNDFQKGDIAEGYSVSREKKESFPLTVTSAQKNPTAFYLCASSSPQQRPEAFFGQGTRLTVV.

This clone appeared many times. The chain uses TRBV5-6 and TRBJ2-3, with 11 bases aligning to TRBD2. Germline V gene lookup returns CDR1 SGHDT and CDR2 YYEEEE. The length of the CDR3 is 15 residues. The V gene end was trimmed by 4 bases and the J gene end by 4 bases; junction bases not matched to a gene: 5. The CDR3, as DNA: TGTGCCAGCAGCCCGCTAGCGGGGGGTGCAGATACGCAGTATTTT. This encodes CASSPLAGGADTQYF.

The genes are TRBV9 and TRBJ1-3, with unresolved D. Germline V lookup: CDR1 SGDLS, CDR2 YYNGEE. The V end was cut by 3 bases, the J end by 0 bases, with 16 bases between. The CDR3 contains 17 residues. DNA for the CDR3: TGTGCCAGCAGCGCGAGGGAGTGGTCCTTCTCTGGAAACACCATATATTTT. It translates to CASSAREWSFSGNTIYF.

This clone has more than one count but fewer than ten. The V call is TRBV2, the J call TRBJ1-2; D is perhaps TRBD1 (6 bases). Trimming stripped 6 bases from V and 6 bases from J, with 14 bases between. The CDR3 runs to 13 residues. CDR1 and CDR2 (germline): SNHLY, FYNNEI. The CDR3 sequence is CASRRWDNNGYTF. The CDR3 region has the DNA TGTGCCAGCAGGAGGTGGGACAATAATGGCTACACCTTC.

The rearrangement uses TRBV6-1 and TRBJ1-6; no reliable D call. Germline values: CDR1 MNHNS, CDR2 SASEGT. The length of the CDR3 is 15 residues. Trimming took 10 bases from V and 8 from J, leaving 21 bases between them. The CDR3: CAITPLKGVHSPLHF. The DNA of the CDR3 is TGTGCCATCACCCCTCTCAAAGGTGTCCATTCACCCCTCCACTTT.

In its sample, this clone was seen many times. V gene TRBV7-6 combines with J gene TRBJ2-2; no reliable D call. V was cut by 4 bases and J by 7 bases, with 10 bases left in between. The germline V gene encodes CDR1 SGHVS and CDR2 FNYEAQ. The CDR3 runs 13 residues. The CDR3, as DNA: TGTGCCAGCAGCTCTGACTGGAACGGGGAGCTGTTTTTT. Its protein product is CASSSDWNGELFF.

This clone showed up many times. The chain is built from TRBV11-1 and TRBJ2-1, with 12 bases identical to TRBD2. Germline V gives CDR1 SGHAT, CDR2 FQDESV (reference sequence). V was clipped by 8 bases and J by 1 base; unmatched bases: 9. The CDR3 consists of 17 residues. This CDR3 is CASREASGRGSYNEQFF. CDR3 bases: TGTGCCAGCCGGGAAGCTAGCGGGAGGGGTTCCTACAATGAGCAGTTCTTC.